Listed here are 16 T cell receptor beta chains from one sample, sequenced in a study of cytomegalovirus exposure and HLA in healthy donors. Use of 60 Vbeta and 13 Jbeta primers characterized the PCR. The protocol was immunoSEQ multiplex PCR, while the TCRdb copy is restricted to in-frame clones and leaves out a portion. The sample has under 250,000 clones, approximately 81% seen once; the top ten hold 0.24%. Sequencing input: PBMCs. All receptors come from a girl aged 2 to 9 in good health and CMV-seronegative.

The chain combines TRBV9 with TRBJ2-3; possible D gene TRBD1, 6 bases. Trimming took 1 base from V and 2 from J, leaving 11 bases between them. This CDR3 contains 15 residues. Germline assignment: CDR1 SGDLS and CDR2 YYNGEE. Here the CDR3 DNA reads TGTGCCAGCAGCGTATCCGGGGACACCACAGATACGCAGTATTTT. Residues: CASSVSGDTTDTQYF.

This clone was picked up a small number of times. The chain combines TRBV9 with TRBJ2-7, with 8 bases lining up with TRBD2. J was trimmed by 2 bases and V by 0 bases; bases with no gene match: 4. The CDR3 has 15 residues. Per germline, CDR1 SGDLS and CDR2 YYNGEE. CDR3 DNA sequence: TGTGCCAGCAGCGTAGGAACTAGCGGAACCTACGAGCAGTACTTC. Its translation is CASSVGTSGTYEQYF. Supplemented by reference TRBV9 and TRBJ2-7, the full variable domain reads DSGVTQTPKHLITATGQRVTLRCSPRSGDLSVYWYQQSLDQGLQFLIQYYNGEERAKGNILERFSAQQFPDLHSELNLSSLELGDSALYFCASSVGTSGTYEQYFGPGTRLTVT.

The J gene is TRBJ2-3, the V gene TRBV14; TRBD1 aligns across 7 bases. Germline V gives CDR1 SGHDN, CDR2 FVKESK. The V gene end was trimmed by 4 bases and the J gene end by 2 bases; junction bases not matched to a gene: 6. This CDR3 has 15 residues. The CDR3 region has the DNA TGTGCCAGCAGCCCGGACAGGATTATCACAGATACGCAGTATTTT. Amino acids: CASSPDRIITDTQYF.

The rearrangement links TRBV10-1 to TRBJ2-3; D perhaps matches TRBD2 (7 bases). The CDR3 is made up of 17 amino acids. V gave up 0 bases and J gave up 2 bases, with 15 bases separating them. Germline CDR1 reads WNHNN; CDR2 reads SYGVQD (reference sequence). The CDR3 here is CASSESIGGEDTDTQYF. CDR3 nucleotides: TGCGCCAGCAGTGAGTCAATAGGGGGGGAAGACACAGATACGCAGTATTTT.

The J gene is TRBJ1-5, the V gene TRBV19; a possible D gene is TRBD1 (5 bases). V lost 2 bases to trimming and J lost 5 bases, with 19 bases between them. Germline assignment: CDR1 LNHDA and CDR2 SQIVND (reference sequence). This CDR3 is built from 17 residues. For the CDR3, the DNA is TGTGCCAGTAGTATAAGGGGCTACACCCCTGCGGATCAGCCCCAGCATTTT. Protein sequence: CASSIRGYTPADQPQHF.

CDR3 amino acids: CSVNDRESPYNEQFF. In DNA form, the CDR3 reads TGCAGCGTCAATGACAGGGAATCCCCCTACAATGAGCAGTTCTTC. The J gene is TRBJ2-1, the V gene TRBV29-1, with TRBD1 matching 7 bases. The CDR3 is 15 amino acids. V shed 6 bases and J 2 bases; nucleotides not matched to a gene: 10. Germline V CDR1 and CDR2: SQVTM, ANQGSEA.

The gene calls are TRBV5-8 and TRBJ1-1; D remains unclear. This CDR3 has 11 residues. Trimming pared 3 bases from V and 2 bases from J, leaving 2 bases between. Germline V gene sequence: CDR1 SGHTS, CDR2 YDEGEE. In nucleotides, the CDR3 is TGTGCCAGCAGCTCTAACACTGAAGCTTTCTTT. Its translation is CASSSNTEAFF.

V gene TRBV5-6 combines with J gene TRBJ1-2; maybe TRBD1 (5 bases). Trimming left V 2 bases short and J 2 bases short, with 10 bases between. Germline V gene sequence: CDR1 SGHDT, CDR2 YYEEEE. There are 14 residues in the CDR3. The CDR3 DNA is TGTGCCAGCAGCTTAAGGGGAGGGAACTATGGCTACACCTTC. As protein: CASSLRGGNYGYTF.

The rearrangement links TRBV27 to TRBJ1-2; the D gene is possibly TRBD1 (5 bases). In germline, CDR1 is MNHEY, CDR2 SMNVEV (reference sequence). CDR3 length equals 17 residues. Trimming took off 5 bases at V and 6 bases at J, with 25 bases between the two ends. Here the CDR3 DNA reads TGTGCCAGCAGTCAAACAGGACATAGGAAGGAGCTACATGGCTACACCTTC. It encodes CASSQTGHRKELHGYTF.

The chain recombines TRBV6-5 with TRBJ1-2, with no clear D. The CDR3 loop spans 15 amino acids. CDR1 and CDR2 from the germline V gene are MNHEY and SVGAGI. The V and J ends lost 0 bases and 8 bases respectively, with 16 bases between them. CDR3 nucleotide sequence: TGTGCCAGCAGTTACTCGATCGGGATTGAAGCCGGCTACACCTTC. This codes for CASSYSIGIEAGYTF.

The rearrangement joins TRBV5-1 to TRBJ2-7; 7 nucleotides line up with TRBD2. CDR1 and CDR2 (germline): SGHRS, YFSETQ. This CDR3 is 14 amino acids long. After removal of 2 bases from V and 2 bases from J, the junction contained 4 bases not matched to a gene. CDR3 sequence: CASSLAGRTYEQYF. The CDR3 nucleotides read TGCGCCAGCAGCTTAGCGGGACGTACCTACGAGCAGTACTTC.

The CDR3 DNA reads TGTGCCAGCAGGTTTTATCGGGGACAGGAGAACACTGAAGCTTTCTTT. Translating it yields CASRFYRGQENTEAFF. The genes are TRBV11-2 and TRBJ1-1, with 8 bases matching TRBD1. The V and J ends lost 6 bases and 1 base, in that order; junction bases with no gene match: 10. This CDR3 has 16 residues. Germline loops: CDR1 SGHAT, CDR2 FQNNGV.

The rearrangement links TRBV6-6 to TRBJ2-7, with D perhaps matching TRBD1 (7 bases). This CDR3 has 15 amino acids. V was shortened by 0 bases and J by 7 bases, with 16 bases between the two germline ends. Germline CDR1 is MNHNY and CDR2 is SVGAGI (reference sequence). The CDR3, as DNA: TGTGCCAGCAGTTACTCGATGAAGGGGGCGGGGGAGCAGTACTTC. Translated: CASSYSMKGAGEQYF.

The chain couples TRBV9 to TRBJ2-7; 9 positions agree with TRBD2. Unmatched junction bases numbered 4, after V lost 0 bases and J lost 3 bases. Germline CDR1 reads SGDLS; CDR2 reads YYNGEE. This CDR3 has 15 amino acids. The CDR3 region has the DNA TGTGCCAGCAGCGTAGTTTCTAGCGGGATCTACGAGCAGTACTTC. It is translated as CASSVVSSGIYEQYF.

This clone was picked up a small number of times. The J gene is TRBJ2-3, the V gene TRBV10-1, with a possible D match to TRBD2 (7 bases). This CDR3 has 18 amino acids. Germline V gene data show CDR1 as WNHNN and CDR2 as SYGVQD (reference sequence). With 2 bases removed from V and 1 base from J, the gap between germline ends came to 19 bases. CDR3 sequence (DNA): TGCGCCAGCAGTGAGCCTCCTAGGGGGGAGGGCCGCACAGATACGCAGTATTTT. This encodes CASSEPPRGEGRTDTQYF.

The gene calls are TRBV2 and TRBJ1-2, with D hard to call. Trimming cost V 6 bases and J 7 bases, with 12 bases left between them. This CDR3 is 12 amino acids long. Germline V gene sequence: CDR1 SNHLY, CDR2 FYNNEI. CDR3 residues: CASRTTEAGYTF. DNA of the CDR3: TGTGCCAGCAGGACGACGGAGGCTGGCTACACCTTC.